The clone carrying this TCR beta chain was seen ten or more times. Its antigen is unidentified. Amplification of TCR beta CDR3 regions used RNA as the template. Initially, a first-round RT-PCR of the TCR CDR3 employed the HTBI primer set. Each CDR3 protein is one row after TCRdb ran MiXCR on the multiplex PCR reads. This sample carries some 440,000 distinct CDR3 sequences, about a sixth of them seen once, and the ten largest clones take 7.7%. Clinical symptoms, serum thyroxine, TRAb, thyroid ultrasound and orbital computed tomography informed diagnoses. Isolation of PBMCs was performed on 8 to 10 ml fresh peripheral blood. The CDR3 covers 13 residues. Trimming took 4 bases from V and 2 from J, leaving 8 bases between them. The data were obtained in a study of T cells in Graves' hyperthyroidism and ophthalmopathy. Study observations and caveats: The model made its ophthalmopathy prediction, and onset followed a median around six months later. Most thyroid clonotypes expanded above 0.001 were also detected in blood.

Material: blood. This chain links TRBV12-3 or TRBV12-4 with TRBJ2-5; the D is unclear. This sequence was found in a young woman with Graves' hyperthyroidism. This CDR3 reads CASSSAAQETQYF. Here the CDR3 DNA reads TGTGCCAGCAGTTCGGCGGCACAAGAGACCCAGTACTTC.